The 22 T cell receptor beta chains reported below all come from one sample, sequenced in a study of blood T cell repertoires in COVID-19. Clones were sequenced by immunoSEQ multiplex PCR, and TCRdb holds only the in-frame ones, with some missing. The sample has approximately 210,000 clones, around 90% seen once. Sequencing was carried out using PBMCs or T cells enriched from blood (not recorded which). These receptors were taken from a woman aged 25 to 39 who had recovered from COVID-19.

This sequence joins TRBV5-1 and TRBJ2-3; the match to TRBD2 covers 15 bases. Losses at the gene ends were 0 bases for V and 4 bases for J; bases not matched to a gene: 0. Germline V gene sequence: CDR1 SGHRS, CDR2 YFSETQ. The CDR3 runs to 16 residues. The CDR3 DNA reads TGCGCCAGCAGCTTGGGGACTAGCGGGGGGGCAGATACGCAGTATTTT. It specifies CASSLGTSGGADTQYF.

The chain couples TRBV2 to TRBJ1-6; 8 nucleotides match TRBD1. With 6 bases clipped from V and 8 bases from J, the junction kept 9 bases outside the gene matches. Germline V gene data show CDR1 as SNHLY and CDR2 as FYNNEI. The CDR3 has 15 residues. CDR3 DNA: TGTGCCAGCAGGCTTCCGGGACAGGCCGATTCACCCCTCCACTTT. The encoded protein is CASRLPGQADSPLHF.

This clone was seen only once. The chain combines TRBV19 with TRBJ2-7, with TRBD1 identical over 7 bases. The CDR3 spans 14 residues. Germline assignment: CDR1 LNHDA and CDR2 SQIVND (reference sequence). V lost 9 bases to trimming and J lost 1 base; unmatched junction nucleotides: 9. The CDR3 DNA follows: TGTGCCAGCACCAGACAGGGCGATTCCTACGAGCAGTACTTC. Its protein product is CASTRQGDSYEQYF.

The rearrangement uses TRBV7-4 and TRBJ2-7; 7 nucleotides agree with TRBD2. The CDR3 extends over 19 amino acids. Germline V gives CDR1 SGHVT, CDR2 SQSDAQ. V lost 5 bases to trimming and J lost 0 bases; unmatched junction nucleotides: 19. The CDR3 DNA reads as TGTGCCAGCAGCCTAAATCCCGGGGGGTACCCTCCGAGCTCCTACGAGCAGTACTTC. Amino acid sequence: CASSLNPGGYPPSSYEQYF. The full variable domain, in which reference TRBV7-4 and TRBJ2-7 provide the parts outside the CDR3, is GAGVSQSPRYKVAKRGRDVALRCDSISGHVTLYWYRQTLGQGSEVLTYSQSDAQRDKSGRPSGRFSAERPERSVSTLKIQRTEQGDSAVYLCASSLNPGGYPPSSYEQYFGPGTRLTVT.

The rearrangement links TRBV12-3 or TRBV12-4 to TRBJ2-1; the D is unclear. The V end was cut by 3 bases, the J end by 5 bases, with 5 bases between. The CDR3 consists of 12 residues. The CDR3 spells CASSFGDNEQFF. The DNA of the CDR3 is TGTGCCAGCAGTTTTGGAGACAATGAGCAGTTCTTC.

This sequence joins TRBV4-1 and TRBJ1-1, with 7 nucleotides matching TRBD1. Germline V gene lookup returns CDR1 MGHRA and CDR2 YSYEKL. The CDR3 extends over 15 amino acids. Trimming at V came to 2 bases and at J to 0 bases, leaving 3 bases not matched to a gene. The CDR3 sequence: CASSQNRGMNTEAFF. CDR3 bases: TGCGCCAGCAGCCAAAACAGGGGCATGAACACTGAAGCTTTCTTT.

The count of this clone is one. The genes are TRBV30 and TRBJ1-1; the match to TRBD1 covers 10 bases. CDR1 and CDR2 from the germline V gene are GTSNPN and SVGIG (reference sequence). CDR3 length: 12 residues. The ends lost 4 bases at V and 11 bases at J; junction bases unmatched: 7. The CDR3 nucleotides read TGTGCCTGGACCATCGGACAGGGGGTGGCTTTCTTT. Amino acids: CAWTIGQGVAFF.

This clone was detected only a few times. This rearrangement joins TRBV29-1 to TRBJ1-1, with 9 nucleotides matching TRBD1. This CDR3 comprises 12 residues. Germline V lookup: CDR1 SQVTM, CDR2 ANQGSEA. V trimming: 6 bases; J trimming: 5 bases; junction bases outside the gene matches: 4. The CDR3 DNA is TGCAGCGTCGGGACAGGGAGGACTGAAGCTTTCTTT. It is translated as CSVGTGRTEAFF.

The chain joins TRBV19 to TRBJ1-5; D is perhaps TRBD1 (5 bases). V lost 1 base, J lost 6 bases, and 13 bases lay in between. The CDR3 is 15 residues long. CDR1 LNHDA and CDR2 SQIVND come from the germline V gene (reference sequence). CDR3 protein: CASSIAAVGVQPQHF. In DNA, the CDR3 is TGTGCCAGTAGTATAGCGGCAGTAGGGGTTCAGCCCCAGCATTTT.

The chain's CDR3 is CASSFTRTREAFF. For the CDR3, the DNA is TGTGCCAGCAGCTTTACAAGGACTCGTGAAGCTTTCTTT. The rearrangement joins TRBV12-3 or TRBV12-4 to TRBJ1-1; no definite D call. V lost 6 bases and J 7 bases, leaving 15 bases between the germline ends. The CDR3 is made up of 13 amino acids.

V usage is TRBV24-1 and J usage is TRBJ1-3, with a weak D call TRBD1 (6 bases). Deletions cut 0 bases from V and 1 base from J, with 12 bases between. Germline V lookup: CDR1 KGHDR, CDR2 SFDVKD. The CDR3 spans 17 residues. CDR3 amino acids: CATSDLGAGDSGNTIYF. CDR3 sequence (DNA): TGTGCCACCAGTGATTTGGGCGCAGGGGATTCTGGAAACACCATATATTTT.

The chain couples TRBV7-2 to TRBJ1-5; D perhaps matches TRBD1 (5 bases). V was shortened by 6 bases and J by 5 bases, with 17 bases between the two germline ends. The germline CDR1 and CDR2 sequences are SGHTA and FQGNSA. This CDR3 region has 15 residues. The CDR3 DNA is TGTGCCAGCAGTTTCCAATCCGGGGGGTATCAGCCCCAGCATTTT. The encoded protein is CASSFQSGGYQPQHF.

The chain employs TRBV7-8 and TRBJ1-1; tentative D call: TRBD1 (5 bases). V was clipped by 4 bases and J by 4 bases, with 13 bases between them. Germline CDR1 SGHVS, CDR2 FQNEAQ. The CDR3 runs to 14 residues. The CDR3 DNA reads as TGTGCCAGCAGCTCCCGGCAGGGCAGCACTGAAGCTTTCTTT. Translated, it gives CASSSRQGSTEAFF.

The V and J genes are TRBV7-9 and TRBJ1-2; weak D call: TRBD1 (5 bases). CDR1 and CDR2 (germline): SEHNR, FQNEAQ (reference sequence). The V gene lost 2 bases and the J gene lost 0 bases, with 19 bases spanning the gap. The CDR3 covers 18 residues. CDR3 loop: CASSLQRANWGANYGYTF. Here the CDR3 DNA reads TGTGCCAGCAGCTTACAAAGGGCTAACTGGGGGGCTAACTATGGCTACACCTTC. The full variable domain, its missing parts supplied by reference TRBV7-9 and TRBJ1-2, is DTGVSQNPRHKITKRGQNVTFRCDPISEHNRLYWYRQTLGQGPEFLTYFQNEAQLEKSRLLSDRFSAERPKGSFSTLEIQRTEQGDSAMYLCASSLQRANWGANYGYTFGSGTRLTVV.

The rearrangement joins TRBV4-3 to TRBJ1-5; TRBD1 might be the D (5 bases). This CDR3 has 15 residues. CDR1 and CDR2 (germline): LGHNA, YSLEER. Trimming shortened V by 1 base and J by 3 bases, and 10 bases separated the two germline ends. DNA of the CDR3: TGCGCCAGCAGCCAAGTATGGGGCGACAATCAGCCCCAGCATTTT. It translates to CASSQVWGDNQPQHF.

The chain uses TRBV7-8 and TRBJ1-2, with D perhaps TRBD1 (6 bases). V was shortened by 5 bases and J by 3 bases, with 16 bases between the two germline ends. The CDR3 runs 15 residues. CDR1 SGHVS and CDR2 FQNEAQ come from the germline V gene. DNA of the CDR3: TGTGCCAGCAGCAGCCCGGGAGGGGGAGACTATGGCTACACCTTC. This translates into CASSSPGGGDYGYTF.

The chain recombines TRBV19 with TRBJ1-5; 8 bases are a match to TRBD1. CDR3 length: 14 residues. V lost 6 bases, J lost 4 bases, and 5 bases stayed unmatched. Per the germline V gene, CDR1 is LNHDA and CDR2 is SQIVND (reference sequence). The CDR3: CASSGQGWNQPQHF. DNA for the CDR3: TGTGCCAGTAGCGGACAGGGTTGGAATCAGCCCCAGCATTTT.

The V and J genes are TRBV1 and TRBJ1-5. TRBV1 has pseudogene status. The CDR3 extends over 18 amino acids. Written as DNA, the CDR3 is TGCACCAGCAGCTCCCCGGCGGGCGGGAAATATAGCAATCAGCCCCAGCATTTT. Amino acid sequence: CTSSSPAGGKYSNQPQHF.

The gene calls are TRBV5-5 and TRBJ2-5, with D possibly matching TRBD2 (6 bases). CDR3 size: 16 residues. Germline-derived CDR1 and CDR2 are SGHKS and YYEKEE (reference sequence). V lost 3 bases to trimming and J lost 2 bases, with 17 bases between them. CDR3 amino acids: CASSSTPPAGQETQYF. CDR3 coding DNA: TGTGCCAGCAGCTCCACCCCCCCGGCGGGACAAGAGACCCAGTACTTC.

The rearrangement links TRBV19 to TRBJ2-7; a weak D match, TRBD1 (6 bases). The CDR3 has 15 residues. The V and J ends lost 3 bases and 1 base respectively, with 13 bases between them. Looked up from germline, CDR1 is LNHDA and CDR2 is SQIVND (reference sequence). CDR3 in DNA: TGTGCCAGTAGTATTTTACAGGGAGAGTCCTACGAGCAGTACTTC. It translates to CASSILQGESYEQYF. The variable domain in full, with the rest retrieved from reference TRBV19 and TRBJ2-7, is DGGITQSPKYLFRKEGQNVTLSCEQNLNHDAMYWYRQDPGQGLRLIYYSQIVNDFQKGDIAEGYSVSREKKESFPLTVTSAQKNPTAFYLCASSILQGESYEQYFGPGTRLTVT.

J is TRBJ1-5 and V is TRBV18, with D unclear. Germline CDR1 reads KGHSH; CDR2 reads LQKENI. CDR3 length equals 14 residues. V was trimmed by 0 bases and J by 6 bases, leaving 9 bases between them. The CDR3 loop reads CASSPPSESQPQHF. The CDR3 nucleotides read TGTGCCAGCTCACCACCGTCGGAGAGTCAGCCCCAGCATTTT.

The chain couples TRBV19 to TRBJ2-1; 9 bases line up with TRBD2. V shed 1 base, J shed 6 bases, and the junction held 7 bases outside the gene matches. The CDR3 totals 16 residues. Germline loops: CDR1 LNHDA, CDR2 SQIVND (reference sequence). In DNA form, the CDR3 reads TGTGCCAGTAGTATAGTGGGCGGGAGGGCCTCCAATGAGCAGTTCTTC. The encoded protein is CASSIVGGRASNEQFF.